This T cell receptor beta chain originates from a study of early T cells in non-severe SARS-CoV-2 infection. Turning to the study itself: Unsorted whole-blood RNA was sequenced in bulk, leaving chains unpaired. General observations from the study: Lookups in VDJdb leaned toward anti-spike CD8 responses and missed private and CD4 specificities.

This clonotype was detected a few times. Its specificity is unknown. The germline V gene has CDR1 SGHAT and CDR2 FQNNGV. The CDR3 loop spans 14 amino acids. V gave up 3 bases and J gave up 8 bases, with 14 bases separating them. Unique molecular identifier tags were affixed to discrete cDNA molecules. TCRdb re-analysed the 5' RACE reads in MiXCR, keeping a single row per CDR3 protein. This table holds 70,000 to 75,000 distinct CDR3 sequences, about 12% found once. This TCR came from an adult who was a healthcare worker with PCR-confirmed SARS-CoV-2 infection or an uninfected control (not recorded which). V is TRBV11-2 and J is TRBJ1-3; D perhaps matches TRBD1 (5 bases). Sequencing was carried out using whole blood. The CDR3 spells CASSFYRSEDTIYF. The CDR3 DNA follows: TGTGCCAGCAGCTTTTACAGGTCTGAAGACACCATATATTTT.